Shown below are 24 T cell receptor beta chains from a single sample sequenced in a study of shared clonotypes between healthy human individuals. Sequencing used immunoSEQ multiplex PCR; TCRdb keeps in-frame clones, though not all of them. In the table there are hundreds of thousands of clones, roughly 72% of which are singletons. Sequencing was carried out using PBMCs. The receptors originated from a middle-aged woman in good health. Some clones in this sample may be carry-over from other donors' samples.

V is TRBV28 and J is TRBJ2-7; 12 bases are shared with TRBD2. The length of the CDR3 is 15 residues. V was pared by 2 bases and J by 7 bases, with 6 bases of the junction left unmatched. Germline CDR1 MDHEN, CDR2 SYDVKM. CDR3 nucleotides: TGTGCCAGCAGTTTACTAGCGGGAGGGTACGGGGAGCAGTACTTC. As protein: CASSLLAGGYGEQYF.

The genes are TRBV27 and TRBJ2-3, with no clear D. From germline, CDR1 is MNHEY and CDR2 SMNVEV (reference sequence). This CDR3 is built from 13 residues. With 6 bases removed from V and 1 base from J, the gap between germline ends came to 8 bases. The CDR3 coding sequence is TGTGCCAGCAGGTCTGGCGGCACAGATACGCAGTATTTT. Protein product: CASRSGGTDTQYF.

This chain joins TRBV5-1 and TRBJ2-7, with 7 bases fitting TRBD2. Trimming cost V 0 bases and J 3 bases; bases outside gene matches: 6. Germline lookup yields CDR1 SGHRS and CDR2 YFSETQ. The CDR3 totals 15 residues. The CDR3 sequence is CASSLGLAKIYEQYF. CDR3 DNA sequence: TGCGCCAGCAGCTTGGGACTAGCTAAGATCTACGAGCAGTACTTC. Looking up the rest from reference TRBV5-1 and TRBJ2-7 gives the full variable domain: KAGVTQTPRYLIKTRGQQVTLSCSPISGHRSVSWYQQTPGQGLQFLFEYFSETQRNKGNFPGRFSGRQFSNSRSEMNVSTLELGDSALYLCASSLGLAKIYEQYFGPGTRLTVT.

The chain uses TRBV27 and TRBJ2-7; D is ambiguous. CDR1 MNHEY and CDR2 SMNVEV come from the germline V gene (reference sequence). V lost 3 bases and J lost 3, with 15 bases in between. The CDR3 is 15 residues long. Written as DNA, the CDR3 is TGTGCCAGCAGTTTTTATGTAGGCCGAAGCTACGAGCAGTACTTC. Protein sequence: CASSFYVGRSYEQYF.

This clone has just a few counts. The chain links TRBV18 to TRBJ1-4, with D perhaps matching TRBD1 (6 bases). CDR3 length: 12 amino acids. Germline V lookup: CDR1 KGHSH, CDR2 LQKENI. Trimming left V 5 bases short and J 14 bases short, with 15 bases between. The CDR3 sequence is CASSADRNTLFF. The CDR3 bases are TGTGCCAGCTCAGCGGACAGAAACACTCTGTTTTTT.

This clone was picked up one time. The chain links TRBV21-1 to TRBJ2-1; the tabulated D call, TRBD2, remains unverified against the DNA. TRBV21-1 counts as a pseudogene. The length of the CDR3 is 13 residues. In DNA, the CDR3 is TGTGCCAGCAGCCAGCGGGAGTACAATGAGCAGTTCTTC. It yields the protein CASSQREYNEQFF.

The rearrangement links TRBV7-2 to TRBJ2-7, with no clear D. Trimming removed 2 bases from V and 1 base from J, with 3 bases in between. There are 12 residues in the CDR3. Germline V gives CDR1 SGHTA, CDR2 FQGNSA. The DNA for the CDR3 is TGTGCCAGCAGCTTAATGTCCTACGAGCAGTACTTC. Its translation is CASSLMSYEQYF.

The gene calls are TRBV6-1 and TRBJ2-5; D might be TRBD2 (7 bases). There are 16 residues in the CDR3. Trimming shortened V by 4 bases and J by 2 bases, and 17 bases separated the two germline ends. The germline CDR1 and CDR2 sequences are MNHNS and SASEGT. CDR3 sequence: CASSGWGGRYQETQYF. CDR3 nucleotides: TGTGCCAGCAGTGGATGGGGGGGGCGGTATCAAGAGACCCAGTACTTC.

The chain employs TRBV5-5 and TRBJ2-3; 10 nucleotides line up with TRBD2. Germline V gene data show CDR1 as SGHKS and CDR2 as YYEKEE (reference sequence). Losses at the gene ends were 4 bases for V and 0 bases for J; bases not matched to a gene: 8. The CDR3 is 17 amino acids. DNA for the CDR3: TGTGCCAGCAGCGGACGGACTAGCGGTACTAGCACAGATACGCAGTATTTT. Its protein is CASSGRTSGTSTDTQYF. Filled out from reference TRBV5-5 and TRBJ2-3, the complete variable domain reads DAGVTQSPTHLIKTRGQQVTLRCSPISGHKSVSWYQQVLGQGPQFIFQYYEKEERGRGNFPDRFSARQFPNYSSELNVNALLLGDSALYLCASSGRTSGTSTDTQYFGPGTRLTVL.

This clone has only a few counts. This sequence joins TRBV4-2 and TRBJ2-1, with 8 bases fitting TRBD1. From germline, CDR1 is LGHNA and CDR2 YNFKEQ. This CDR3 comprises 18 residues. Losses at the gene ends were 4 bases for V and 8 bases for J; bases not matched to a gene: 19. CDR3 in amino acids: CASSRSVQGGLDGYEQFF. CDR3 DNA: TGTGCCAGCAGCCGCTCGGTACAGGGGGGTTTAGATGGCTATGAGCAGTTCTTC.

The V and J genes are TRBV2 and TRBJ2-1, with TRBD2 matching over 8 bases. CDR1 and CDR2 (germline): SNHLY, FYNNEI. Trimming at V came to 4 bases and at J to 9 bases, leaving 5 bases not matched to a gene. This CDR3 region has 13 residues. CDR3 sequence reads: CASSAGLDSEQFF. The CDR3 coding sequence is TGTGCCAGCAGTGCGGGACTAGACTCTGAGCAGTTCTTC.

This clone was recorded only once. The genes are TRBV7-2 and TRBJ1-1; D remains unclear. The CDR3 is 15 amino acids. The V and J ends lost 1 base and 1 base respectively, with 10 bases between them. CDR1 and CDR2 (germline): SGHTA, FQGNSA. The CDR3 nucleotides are TGTGCCAGCAGCTTAGGGTCGGCGGGGAACACTGAAGCTTTCTTT. It translates to CASSLGSAGNTEAFF.

The V call is TRBV18, the J call TRBJ2-7; 7 nucleotides match TRBD1. CDR1 is KGHSH and CDR2 is LQKENI in the germline V gene. There are 13 residues in the CDR3. Trimming cost V 3 bases and J 8 bases; bases outside gene matches: 7. The CDR3 reads CASSPPGQSKQYF. For the CDR3, the DNA is TGTGCCAGCTCACCTCCGGGACAGTCGAAGCAGTACTTC.

This clone occurred once. V is TRBV10-3 and J is TRBJ1-2; 10 bases agree with TRBD1. Germline values: CDR1 ENHRY, CDR2 SYGVKD. Trimming removed 6 bases from V and 3 bases from J; junction bases left unmatched: 16. CDR3 length: 18 residues. CDR3 amino acids: CAISSSGTGVEVDYGYTF. Here the CDR3 DNA reads TGTGCCATCAGCTCGAGCGGGACAGGGGTGGAAGTAGACTATGGCTACACCTTC.

CDR3 coding DNA: TGCGCCAGCAGCCAAGACTGGAGGGGGGAGACCCAGTACTTC. Its translation: CASSQDWRGETQYF. The V gene is TRBV4-3, the J gene TRBJ2-5; either TRBD1 or TRBD2 may supply D (6 bases each). CDR1 and CDR2 (germline): LGHNA, YSLEER. The germline V and J ends were trimmed by 0 bases and 5 bases, with 10 bases remaining between them. CDR3 length equals 14 residues.

The gene calls are TRBV27 and TRBJ2-2, with 7 bases fitting TRBD1. CDR1 and CDR2 (germline): MNHEY, SMNVEV (reference sequence). The CDR3 extends over 14 amino acids. Germline trimming cut 2 bases from V and 6 bases from J; bases unmatched to any gene: 3. In DNA, the CDR3 is TGTGCCAGCAGTTTAGGGCAGGGGGCCGGGGAGCTGTTTTTT. Translated: CASSLGQGAGELFF.

For this clone: The sample has other DNA sequences that encode this CDR3 too. The chain employs TRBV18 and TRBJ1-1; D unclear. Per the germline V gene, CDR1 is KGHSH and CDR2 is LQKENI. The CDR3 is 12 amino acids. The germline V and J ends were trimmed by 3 bases and 4 bases, with 6 bases remaining between them. The CDR3 region has the DNA TGTGCCAGCTCACCGGTTGGCACTGAAGCTTTCTTT. Residues: CASSPVGTEAFF.

This clone has just one count. The chain combines TRBV6-5 with TRBJ2-1, with D possibly TRBD2 on 5 matching bases. V lost 8 bases to trimming and J lost 10 bases, with 9 bases between them. This CDR3 contains 10 residues. Per germline, CDR1 MNHEY and CDR2 SVGAGI. The DNA of the CDR3 is TGTGCCAGCGGGAGCGTAGAGCAGTTCTTC. Amino acid sequence: CASGSVEQFF.

This sequence joins TRBV5-1 and TRBJ1-3; TRBD1 aligns across 9 bases. CDR1 is SGHRS and CDR2 is YFSETQ in the germline V gene. V dropped 4 bases and J dropped 0; count of bases not matched to a gene: 5. The CDR3 has 16 amino acids. In DNA form, the CDR3 reads TGCGCCAGCAGCCCCGGGACAGGGCTCTCTGGAAACACCATATATTTT. This codes for CASSPGTGLSGNTIYF.

This clone was seen once. This chain links TRBV11-3 with TRBJ1-3; D gene unclear. Germline-derived CDR1 and CDR2 are SGHNT and YENEEA. The ends were cut back, 2 bases at V and 4 bases at J, with 15 bases in the middle. The CDR3 consists of 16 residues. Here the CDR3 reads CASSLSGPEAGNTIYF. CDR3 DNA: TGTGCCAGCAGCTTATCCGGTCCAGAAGCGGGAAACACCATATATTTT.

This clone occurred a few times. Other DNA variants within this sample encode the same CDR3. This sequence joins TRBV5-8 and TRBJ2-7, with D perhaps matching TRBD1 (6 bases). The V and J ends lost 2 bases and 1 base respectively, with 7 bases between them. The CDR3 length is 13 residues. Germline V gene lookup returns CDR1 SGHTS and CDR2 YDEGEE. The CDR3 DNA sequence: TGTGCCAGCAGCTTAACAGGGTCCTACGAGCAGTACTTC. Translated: CASSLTGSYEQYF.

The rearrangement links TRBV28 to TRBJ1-4, with D unresolved. Trimming stripped 6 bases from V and 0 bases from J, with 8 bases between. From germline, CDR1 is MDHEN and CDR2 SYDVKM. This CDR3 is 14 amino acids long. The CDR3 protein is CASSWIATNEKLFF. CDR3 bases: TGTGCCAGCAGCTGGATTGCAACTAATGAAAAACTGTTTTTT.

The table lists this clone with a few counts. The J gene is TRBJ2-3, the V gene TRBV11-2; D is possibly TRBD2 (5 bases). V dropped 1 base and J dropped 1 base, with 9 bases sitting between them. Per germline, CDR1 SGHAT and CDR2 FQNNGV. The CDR3 sequence is 15 residues long. CDR3 bases: TGTGCCAGCAGCTTAGCGGGATTGGGCACAGATACGCAGTATTTT. Amino acids: CASSLAGLGTDTQYF.

This chain links TRBV2 with TRBJ2-5, with a tentative D call TRBD2 (5 bases). Germline CDR1 SNHLY, CDR2 FYNNEI. The CDR3 extends over 14 amino acids. Trimming shortened V by 2 bases and J by 5 bases, and 12 bases separated the two germline ends. CDR3 in amino acids: CASSERAAVETQYF. Written as DNA, the CDR3 is TGTGCCAGCAGTGAACGGGCAGCGGTGGAGACCCAGTACTTC.